These 10 T cell receptor beta chains came from one sample sequenced in a study of early stage breast cancer tumors. Using immunoSEQ multiplex PCR, the repertoire was profiled, and TCRdb retains in-frame clones only, with some absent. The sample shows roughly 30,000 clones, more than 80% of them seen only once. The material sequenced was blood. These receptors came from a person between 55 and 69 years old with breast cancer.

The chain couples TRBV29-1 to TRBJ1-5; D may be TRBD1 (5 bases). Germline CDR1 is SQVTM and CDR2 is ANQGSEA. CDR3 length equals 13 residues. This CDR3 reads CSTGGEGNQPQHF. The CDR3 DNA reads as TGCAGTACCGGGGGTGAGGGCAATCAGCCCCAGCATTTT.

This chain joins TRBV7-9 and TRBJ2-1; D possibly corresponds to TRBD1 (6 bases). The CDR3 is 16 residues long. The germline CDR1 and CDR2 sequences are SEHNR and FQNEAQ (reference sequence). With 5 bases removed from V and 2 bases from J, the gap between germline ends came to 16 bases. The CDR3 coding sequence is TGTGCCAGCAGCGCCCCCGGGACACTCGCCTACAATGAGCAGTTCTTC. Amino acids: CASSAPGTLAYNEQFF.

The chain combines TRBV6-5 with TRBJ2-7; a possible D gene is TRBD1 (6 bases). This CDR3 has 15 amino acids. Trimming pared 2 bases from V and 1 base from J, leaving 12 bases between. CDR1 is MNHEY, CDR2 SVGAGI, per germline. The CDR3, as DNA: TGTGCCAGCAGTTACGGGCAGGGGAAATCCTACGAGCAGTACTTC. Its translation: CASSYGQGKSYEQYF.

The chain combines TRBV9 with TRBJ2-3; 9 nucleotides agree with TRBD1. Germline V gives CDR1 SGDLS, CDR2 YYNGEE. V was clipped by 2 bases and J by 1 base; unmatched bases: 2. This CDR3 is 15 amino acids long. The CDR3 here is CASSVWTGGTDTQYF. The CDR3 DNA sequence: TGTGCCAGCAGCGTGTGGACAGGGGGCACAGATACGCAGTATTTT.

The J gene is TRBJ1-5, the V gene TRBV18; possible D gene TRBD1, 6 bases. Looked up from germline, CDR1 is KGHSH and CDR2 is LQKENI. CDR3 length equals 16 residues. V was clipped by 5 bases and J by 4 bases, with 18 bases between them. The CDR3 nucleotides read TGTGCCAGCTCAAGGCCTACCGGACAGCCAAATCAGCCCCAGCATTTT. Amino acid sequence: CASSRPTGQPNQPQHF.

The chain joins TRBV29-1 to TRBJ1-2; 9 bases map to TRBD1. This CDR3 comprises 12 residues. Germline lookup yields CDR1 SQVTM and CDR2 ANQGSEA. V lost 3 bases, J lost 6 bases, and 2 bases stayed unmatched. The chain's CDR3 is CSVDRQGDGYTF. The CDR3 bases are TGCAGCGTTGACCGACAGGGGGATGGCTACACCTTC.

This rearrangement joins TRBV6-6 to TRBJ1-2, with a tentative D call TRBD1 (6 bases). V gave up 0 bases and J gave up 4 bases, with 9 bases separating them. The CDR3 loop spans 14 amino acids. Germline V gene sequence: CDR1 MNHNY, CDR2 SVGAGI (reference sequence). The CDR3 reads CASSYSGAVYGYTF. The CDR3 region has the DNA TGTGCCAGCAGTTACTCGGGGGCGGTCTATGGCTACACCTTC.

This clone has just one count. This chain uses TRBV4-3 with TRBJ2-2, with 8 bases identical to TRBD1. Germline V CDR1 and CDR2: LGHNA, YSLEER. V lost 1 base, J lost 4 bases, and 8 bases stayed unmatched. The CDR3 totals 17 residues. CDR3 sequence: CASSQGRTGKSTGELFF. CDR3 coding DNA: TGCGCCAGCAGCCAAGGTCGGACAGGGAAAAGCACCGGGGAGCTGTTTTTT.

The chain recombines TRBV30 with TRBJ1-2, with a weak D call TRBD1 (6 bases). The CDR3 has 14 amino acids. Germline CDR1 is GTSNPN and CDR2 is SVGIG (reference sequence). The ends were cut back, 3 bases at V and 0 bases at J, with 11 bases in the middle. CDR3 coding DNA: TGTGCCTGGAGGAGGCCAGGGGCTAACTATGGCTACACCTTC. Translating gives CAWRRPGANYGYTF.

The chain recombines TRBV4-2 with TRBJ1-5, with unresolved D. Trimming left V 0 bases short and J 7 bases short, with 10 bases between. The CDR3 totals 14 residues. Germline lookup yields CDR1 LGHNA and CDR2 YNFKEQ. The CDR3 sequence: CASSQDRERQPQHF. CDR3 nucleotides: TGTGCCAGCAGCCAAGATCGGGAGCGGCAGCCCCAGCATTTT.